This T cell receptor (beta chain) was recovered during a study of cytomegalovirus exposure and HLA in healthy donors. About the study: In a previous analysis, approximately 110 million unique TCR beta sequences were found from roughly 180 million T cells.

A multiplex PCR was run with 60 Vbeta primers and 13 Jbeta primers. The repertoire was sequenced with immunoSEQ multiplex PCR; TCRdb's copy has only in-frame clones and lacks some. Seen here are about 160,000 clones, roughly 85% observed once, and the top ten hold roughly 2%. Study-level findings and limits: For presence/absence analyses, sequencing depth was assumed to be roughly uniform across donors. In a later analysis, about 17,000 TCR beta sequences were associated with HLA alleles at 0.05 false discovery rate.

Germline values: CDR1 PRHDT, CDR2 FYEKMQ (reference sequence). Trimming pared 0 bases from V and 1 base from J, leaving 15 bases between. The CDR3 is made up of 17 amino acids. Those who donated were healthy bone marrow donors. The count of this clone is one. The antigen remains unidentified. The sample was PBMCs. The rearrangement links TRBV13 to TRBJ1-1; D is possibly TRBD1 (6 bases). This TCR was recovered from a man between 35 and 55 years old in good health and CMV-seronegative. In nucleotides, the CDR3 is TGTGCCAGCAGCTTAGGGCCGAGGACGACAGGGAACACTGAAGCTTTCTTT. Its protein product is CASSLGPRTTGNTEAFF. Full variable domain (remainder filled in from reference TRBV13 and TRBJ1-1): AAGVIQSPRHLIKEKRETATLKCYPIPRHDTVYWYQQGPGQDPQFLISFYEKMQSDKGSIPDRFSAQQFSDYHSELNMSSLELGDSALYFCASSLGPRTTGNTEAFFGQGTRLTVV.